The clone carrying this TCR beta chain was counted a few times. Its target is unknown. The sample comes from a study of human T cells and chemical hapten exposure. Study-level results: Versus controls, significantly more large CDR3 similarity clusters arose from expanded TCRs. Patch test scores rose with PT1 expanded TCR counts, a positive correlation.

The sample's time point: pre-sensitization, week 0. Treatment specified: therapeutic diphenylcyclopropenone sensitization with weekly scalp DPC. The total RNA was obtained from whole blood that was not fractionated. The library gave individual cDNA molecules unique molecular identifiers. Each CDR3 protein gets one entry after TCRdb re-called the RACE reads with MiXCR. Of 280,000 or so distinct CDR3 sequences listed, 7.5% to 9% were seen once; the top ten hold 1.2%. CDR1 is MNHEY, CDR2 SMNVEV, per germline (reference sequence). Trimming shortened V by 3 bases and J by 4 bases, and 15 bases separated the two germline ends. CDR3 size: 15 residues.

This chain connects TRBV27 to TRBJ2-5, with D possibly TRBD1 on 5 matching bases. This specimen was whole blood, taken in connection with sensitization to the hapten diphenylcyclopropenone (DPC). The source is a man between 18 and 35 years old with alopecia areata. Some clones in this sample may be carry-over from other donors' samples. CDR3 protein: CASSFRAVNSETQYF. CDR3 DNA: TGTGCCAGCAGTTTCAGGGCAGTTAATTCAGAGACCCAGTACTTC.